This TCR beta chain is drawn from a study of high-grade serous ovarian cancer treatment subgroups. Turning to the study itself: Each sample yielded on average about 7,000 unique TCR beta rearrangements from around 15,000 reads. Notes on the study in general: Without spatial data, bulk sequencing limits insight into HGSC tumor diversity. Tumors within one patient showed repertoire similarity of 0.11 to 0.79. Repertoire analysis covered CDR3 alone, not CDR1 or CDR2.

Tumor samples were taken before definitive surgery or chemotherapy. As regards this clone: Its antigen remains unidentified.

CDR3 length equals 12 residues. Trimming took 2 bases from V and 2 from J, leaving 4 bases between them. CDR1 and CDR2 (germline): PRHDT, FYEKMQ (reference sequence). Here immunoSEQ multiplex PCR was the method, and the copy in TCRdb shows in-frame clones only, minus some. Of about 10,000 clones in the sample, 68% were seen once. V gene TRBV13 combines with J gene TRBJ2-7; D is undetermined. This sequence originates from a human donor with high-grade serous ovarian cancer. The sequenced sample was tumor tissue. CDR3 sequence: CASSLPPYEQYF. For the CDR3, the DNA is TGTGCCAGCAGCTTACCCCCCTACGAGCAGTACTTC.